The 8 T cell receptor beta chains below come from one sample, sequenced in a study of blood T cell repertoires in COVID-19. The protocol was immunoSEQ multiplex PCR, while the TCRdb copy is restricted to in-frame clones and leaves out a portion. The sample yields some 400,000 clones, approximately 90% seen once. The sequenced sample was PBMCs or T cells enriched from blood (not recorded which). The source is a woman between 40 and 50 years old who had been exposed to COVID-19.

The V and J genes are TRBV19 and TRBJ1-2; D ambiguous. This CDR3 comprises 15 residues. CDR1 LNHDA and CDR2 SQIVND come from the germline V gene (reference sequence). V shed 5 bases and J shed 4 bases, with 17 bases lying between them. CDR3 nucleotides: TGTGCCAGTAGTCCTTCCGAGGTCTCACCCTATGGCTACACCTTC. Translated: CASSPSEVSPYGYTF. Full variable domain (outside the CDR3, taken from reference TRBV19 and TRBJ1-2): DGGITQSPKYLFRKEGQNVTLSCEQNLNHDAMYWYRQDPGQGLRLIYYSQIVNDFQKGDIAEGYSVSREKKESFPLTVTSAQKNPTAFYLCASSPSEVSPYGYTFGSGTRLTVV.

V is TRBV9 and J is TRBJ1-5; tentative D call: TRBD1 (6 bases). Deletions cut 4 bases from V and 1 base from J, with 12 bases between. Per germline, CDR1 SGDLS and CDR2 YYNGEE. This CDR3 spans 15 amino acids. The CDR3 DNA is TGTGCCAGCAGCACTACAGGGTTAAGCAATCAGCCCCAGCATTTT. Its translation: CASSTTGLSNQPQHF.

V gene TRBV3-1 (or the pseudogene TRBV3-2) combines with J gene TRBJ2-5, with 8 bases that match TRBD2. Per the germline V gene, CDR1 is LGHDT and CDR2 is YNNKEL (reference sequence). This CDR3 has 18 amino acids. Germline trimming cut 1 base from V and 3 bases from J; bases unmatched to any gene: 13. The CDR3 nucleotides are TGTGCCAGCAGCCAAGGGGCTAGCGGGTACAATCCTGAAGAGACCCAGTACTTC. Translating gives CASSQGASGYNPEETQYF.

This clone was picked up a small number of times. CDR3 bases: TGTGCCGGGACAGGGGACCACCAAGAGACCCAGTACTTC. It yields the protein CAGTGDHQETQYF. This rearrangement joins TRBV2 to TRBJ2-5, with 10 nucleotides matching TRBD1. The germline V gene has CDR1 SNHLY and CDR2 FYNNEI. Trimming cost V 11 bases and J 0 bases; bases outside gene matches: 3. This CDR3 has 13 residues.

This clone occurred once. The rearrangement links TRBV19 to TRBJ1-5; the match to TRBD1 covers 7 bases. The length of the CDR3 is 17 residues. The germline CDR1 and CDR2 sequences are LNHDA and SQIVND (reference sequence). Trimming took 6 bases from V and 2 from J; bases not matched to a gene: 13. CDR3 residues: CASSTDKGARRNQPQHF. The CDR3, as DNA: TGTGCCAGTAGCACCGACAAGGGGGCGCGACGCAATCAGCCCCAGCATTTT.

The chain uses TRBV11-3 and TRBJ1-2; D not certain. CDR3 length: 13 amino acids. The germline V gene has CDR1 SGHNT and CDR2 YENEEA. Trimming stripped 1 base from V and 4 bases from J, with 7 bases between. CDR3 residues: CASSLGQAYGYTF. The CDR3 nucleotides are TGTGCCAGCAGCTTAGGTCAGGCCTATGGCTACACCTTC. Using reference TRBV11-3 and TRBJ1-2 for the parts outside the CDR3, the full variable domain is EAGVVQSPRYKIIEKKQPVAFWCNPISGHNTLYWYLQNLGQGPELLIRYENEEAVDDSQLPKDRFSAERLKGVDSTLKIQPAELGDSAVYLCASSLGQAYGYTFGSGTRLTVV.

The V and J genes are TRBV5-1 and TRBJ2-2; D unclear. Germline CDR1 and CDR2: SGHRS and YFSETQ. The CDR3 covers 14 residues. V lost 0 bases and J lost 5, with 8 bases in between. CDR3 sequence reads: CASSLDYLTGELFF. CDR3 sequence (DNA): TGCGCCAGCAGCTTGGACTACCTTACCGGGGAGCTGTTTTTT.

The chain has TRBV29-1 and TRBJ1-1; 9 nucleotides match TRBD1. The CDR3 length is 13 residues. V shed 7 bases and J 4 bases; nucleotides not matched to a gene: 7. Germline lookup yields CDR1 SQVTM and CDR2 ANQGSEA. The CDR3 sequence is CSAWGQGSTEAFF. The CDR3 bases are TGCAGCGCATGGGGACAGGGAAGCACTGAAGCTTTCTTT.